These 3 T cell receptor beta chains were sequenced from one sample in a study of identical twins. MiXCR was run by TCRdb on the 5' RACE reads, yielding one entry per CDR3 protein. The repertoire holds hundreds of thousands of distinct CDR3 sequences, with roughly a quarter as singletons. This same sample was also part of a study on T cells expressing NK-cell markers.

Sequenced input: CD4+ T cells sorted from blood. The receptors were gathered from a woman younger than 30 in good health.

V and J are TRBV7-8 and TRBJ2-1, with 13 bases identical to TRBD2. Germline V gene sequence: CDR1 SGHVS, CDR2 FQNEAQ. The CDR3 loop spans 16 amino acids. V was clipped by 8 bases and J by 4 bases; unmatched bases: 8. The CDR3: CASGTSGDLTYNEQFF. The DNA of the CDR3 is TGTGCCAGCGGGACTAGCGGGGATTTAACTTACAATGAGCAGTTCTTC.

V usage is TRBV7-9 and J usage is TRBJ2-2, with D uncertain. CDR3 length: 14 residues. The germline gives CDR1 SEHNR, CDR2 FQNEAQ (reference sequence). V lost 5 bases and J lost 3, with 10 bases in between. The CDR3 DNA follows: TGTGCCAGCAGCCTAGGAAGGGACACCGGGGAGCTGTTTTTT. Translating gives CASSLGRDTGELFF. The full variable domain, completed using reference TRBV7-9 and TRBJ2-2, is DTGVSQNPRHKITKRGQNVTFRCDPISEHNRLYWYRQTLGQGPEFLTYFQNEAQLEKSRLLSDRFSAERPKGSFSTLEIQRTEQGDSAMYLCASSLGRDTGELFFGEGSRLTVL.

This chain links TRBV6-2 or TRBV6-3 with TRBJ2-3; no clear D gene. Trimming removed 0 bases at V and 6 bases at J, with 13 bases between. The V gene's germline CDR1 is MNHEY and CDR2 SVGEGT. This CDR3 is 15 amino acids long. Here the CDR3 DNA reads TGTGCCAGCAGTTACTCTACGAGGTCCAGGGATACGCAGTATTTT. This codes for CASSYSTRSRDTQYF.